Given below is one T cell receptor beta chain in context. This record comes from a study of blood T cell repertoires in COVID-19. V lost 7 bases to trimming and J lost 5 bases, with 12 bases between them. Germline CDR1 is SGHRS and CDR2 is YFSETQ. This CDR3 region has 13 residues. Authors' analysis steps: Researchers report that nucleated cell counts were estimated from reference gene primer amplification. Sequenced by immunoSEQ multiplex PCR; TCRdb stores in-frame clones only, minus some. V and J calls and clone size follow that table, whereas D and trimming were derived from the DNA. The data show around 99,000 clones, around 82% seen once.

This sequence joins TRBV5-1 and TRBJ2-2; D is perhaps TRBD2 (5 bases). This clonotype originated in a woman in her forties or fifties with acute or convalescent COVID-19. Sequencing input: peripheral blood. CDR3 sequence: CASSSRTTGELFF. The CDR3 DNA follows: TGCGCCAGCTCCTCCAGGACTACCGGGGAGCTGTTTTTT.